The 24 T cell receptor beta chains given below trace back to one sample, sequenced in a study of blood T cell repertoires in COVID-19. This table comes from immunoSEQ multiplex PCR, and its TCRdb copy is limited to in-frame clones, with some not included. Here the sample spans over 45,000 clones, about nine tenths being singletons. The material sequenced was peripheral blood. The source is a man aged 50 or older with active COVID-19.

This chain connects TRBV5-4 to TRBJ2-5; the match to TRBD1 covers 8 bases. The CDR3 runs to 15 residues. Germline V gene data show CDR1 as SGHNT and CDR2 as YYREEE (reference sequence). The ends lost 4 bases at V and 1 base at J; junction bases unmatched: 6. The CDR3 coding sequence is TGTGCCAGCAGCACCCGGACAGGGACCCAAGAGACCCAGTACTTC. This codes for CASSTRTGTQETQYF.

This chain joins TRBV21-1 and TRBJ1-1. TRBV21-1 is recorded as a pseudogene. The CDR3 is 11 residues long. CDR3 loop: CASTNYAEAFF. CDR3 sequence (DNA): TGTGCCAGCACGAACTACGCTGAAGCTTTCTTT.

This chain joins TRBV6-5 and TRBJ1-6; D not certain. V was pared by 0 bases and J by 7 bases, with 7 bases between. Looked up from germline, CDR1 is MNHEY and CDR2 is SVGAGI. The CDR3 runs to 14 residues. CDR3 nucleotide sequence: TGTGCCAGCAGTTACTCCCCGGTGAATTCACCCCTCCACTTT. Translated, it gives CASSYSPVNSPLHF.

The chain recombines TRBV9 with TRBJ2-5, with TRBD2 matching 8 bases. After removal of 0 bases from V and 4 bases from J, the junction contained 5 bases not matched to a gene. In germline, CDR1 is SGDLS, CDR2 YYNGEE. This CDR3 spans 15 amino acids. CDR3 amino acids: CASSVAGGATETQYF. The DNA for the CDR3 is TGTGCCAGCAGCGTAGCCGGGGGGGCTACAGAGACCCAGTACTTC.

A single count supports this clone. The V call is TRBV28, the J call TRBJ1-1, with 7 bases lining up with TRBD1. Trimming took 6 bases from V and 10 from J; bases not matched to a gene: 11. The CDR3 is made up of 13 amino acids. Germline V CDR1 and CDR2: MDHEN, SYDVKM. The CDR3 DNA reads TGTGCCAGCAGCACCCGACAGGGATCGTCAGCTTTCTTT. Translated: CASSTRQGSSAFF.

The chain uses TRBV5-1 and TRBJ1-6; no clear D. This CDR3 has 14 residues. V was trimmed by 0 bases and J by 11 bases, leaving 12 bases between them. From germline, CDR1 is SGHRS and CDR2 YFSETQ. The CDR3 DNA reads as TGCGCCAGCAGCTTGGCCGGATCCGGGACACCCCTCCACTTT. Protein product: CASSLAGSGTPLHF.

V usage is TRBV10-1 and J usage is TRBJ2-3; D perhaps matches TRBD2 (6 bases). From germline, CDR1 is WNHNN and CDR2 SYGVQD (reference sequence). CDR3 length: 13 amino acids. Deletions cut 7 bases from V and 6 bases from J, with 14 bases between. The CDR3 protein is CASKGTATDTQYF. CDR3 sequence (DNA): TGCGCCAGCAAAGGGACTGCGACCGATACGCAGTATTTT.

This clone occurred once. The chain carries TRBV11-2 and TRBJ2-7; D might be TRBD2 (6 bases). The V gene lost 5 bases and the J gene lost 6 bases, with 26 bases spanning the gap. In germline, CDR1 is SGHAT, CDR2 FQNNGV. There are 17 residues in the CDR3. The CDR3 is CASSPPRPAGPSGEQYF. CDR3 bases: TGTGCCAGCAGCCCCCCCCGTCCCGCGGGGCCTTCGGGCGAGCAGTACTTC.

J is TRBJ2-7 and V is TRBV27; D is possibly TRBD2 (6 bases). Per the germline V gene, CDR1 is MNHEY and CDR2 is SMNVEV (reference sequence). The CDR3 is 17 amino acids. Trimming removed 4 bases from V and 4 bases from J, with 23 bases in between. CDR3 amino acids: CASSSAGSLPPGYEQYF. For the CDR3, the DNA is TGTGCCAGCAGTTCGGCGGGGAGCCTTCCTCCGGGGTACGAGCAGTACTTC.

The V call is TRBV7-8, the J call TRBJ2-3; TRBD1 is a possible D gene (6 bases). This CDR3 is built from 15 residues. V shed 5 bases and J shed 5 bases, with 17 bases lying between them. Germline values: CDR1 SGHVS, CDR2 FQNEAQ. The CDR3: CASSRLAGDEDTQYF. The CDR3 coding sequence is TGTGCCAGCAGCCGCCTTGCAGGGGATGAAGATACGCAGTATTTT.

V is TRBV19 and J is TRBJ1-1; 9 bases agree with TRBD1. The CDR3 spans 13 residues. Germline CDR1 reads LNHDA; CDR2 reads SQIVND (reference sequence). J gave up 5 bases and V 5 bases, and 3 bases lay outside the gene matches. The CDR3 is CASSLGQGTEAFF. In DNA, the CDR3 is TGTGCCAGTAGTTTGGGACAGGGAACTGAAGCTTTCTTT. The whole variable domain, filled in from reference TRBV19 and TRBJ1-1, reads DGGITQSPKYLFRKEGQNVTLSCEQNLNHDAMYWYRQDPGQGLRLIYYSQIVNDFQKGDIAEGYSVSREKKESFPLTVTSAQKNPTAFYLCASSLGQGTEAFFGQGTRLTVV.

This rearrangement joins TRBV20-1 to TRBJ2-5; TRBD1 matches at 9 bases. The CDR3 contains 13 residues. Germline V gene sequence: CDR1 DFQATT, CDR2 SNEGSKA (reference sequence). Germline trimming cut 3 bases from V and 5 bases from J; bases unmatched to any gene: 4. CDR3 sequence: CSASTGGWETQYF. As DNA, the CDR3 is TGCAGTGCTAGTACAGGGGGCTGGGAGACCCAGTACTTC.

This chain links TRBV29-1 with TRBJ2-3; the D is unclear. Looked up from germline, CDR1 is SQVTM and CDR2 is ANQGSEA. There are 12 residues in the CDR3. Trimming left V 6 bases short and J 0 bases short, with 7 bases between. Here the CDR3 reads CSVEASTDTQYF. The CDR3 DNA reads as TGCAGCGTCGAGGCTAGCACAGATACGCAGTATTTT.

This clone was picked up many times. For the CDR3, the DNA is TGTGCCTGGAGTGTAATGGAGAACACAGATACGCAGTATTTT. Amino acids: CAWSVMENTDTQYF. This rearrangement joins TRBV30 to TRBJ2-3; no definite D call. Germline V gives CDR1 GTSNPN, CDR2 SVGIG (reference sequence). The CDR3 consists of 14 residues. Deletions cut 0 bases from V and 2 bases from J, with 9 bases between. Based on the CDR3 plus reference TRBV30 and TRBJ2-3, the full variable domain is SQTIHQWPATLVQPVGSPLSLECTVEGTSNPNLYWYRQAAGRGLQLLFYSVGIGQISSEVPQNLSASRPQDRQFILSSKKLLLSDSGFYLCAWSVMENTDTQYFGPGTRLTVL.

CDR3 coding DNA: TGTGCCAGCAGCTTACAGGGGTCTGGTCAGGGGTTCTATGGCTACACCTTC. This gives the protein CASSLQGSGQGFYGYTF. This rearrangement joins TRBV5-4 to TRBJ1-2, with 7 bases that match TRBD1. Germline V gene data show CDR1 as SGHNT and CDR2 as YYREEE (reference sequence). CDR3 length: 17 residues. V trimming: 2 bases; J trimming: 4 bases; junction bases outside the gene matches: 14.

This chain uses TRBV5-4 with TRBJ2-7, with 10 bases matching TRBD1. Looked up from germline, CDR1 is SGHNT and CDR2 is YYREEE (reference sequence). J gave up 3 bases and V 4 bases, and 13 bases lay outside the gene matches. The CDR3 has 17 residues. The CDR3 loop reads CASSTGQGSPAFYEQYF. The CDR3 coding sequence is TGTGCCAGCAGCACGGGACAGGGGAGTCCGGCCTTCTACGAGCAGTACTTC.

The chain is built from TRBV7-2 and TRBJ1-4; D gene ambiguous. Germline V lookup: CDR1 SGHTA, CDR2 FQGNSA. The CDR3 consists of 14 residues. Trimming pared 3 bases from V and 0 bases from J, leaving 5 bases between. CDR3 DNA: TGTGCCAGCAGCTTCGGGGCAACTAATGAAAAACTGTTTTTT. It codes for CASSFGATNEKLFF.

This clone has a handful of counts. The V gene is TRBV11-2, the J gene TRBJ1-6; no definite D call. Germline V gene sequence: CDR1 SGHAT, CDR2 FQNNGV. V was cut by 3 bases and J by 7 bases, with 7 bases left in between. The CDR3 contains 13 residues. CDR3 sequence reads: CASSLYKNSPLHF. CDR3 bases: TGTGCCAGCAGCTTGTACAAAAATTCACCCCTCCACTTT.

This sequence joins TRBV2 and TRBJ1-1, with D possibly being TRBD1 (6 bases). V was clipped by 6 bases and J by 3 bases, with 11 bases between them. The CDR3 covers 13 residues. Germline CDR1 and CDR2: SNHLY and FYNNEI. The CDR3 is CASRTTGDTEAFF. The DNA of the CDR3 is TGTGCCAGCAGGACGACAGGAGACACTGAAGCTTTCTTT.

This chain uses TRBV7-2 with TRBJ2-5, with 7 bases lining up with TRBD1. V gave up 5 bases and J gave up 9 bases; unmatched junction bases: 12. Looked up from germline, CDR1 is SGHTA and CDR2 is FQGNSA. The CDR3 has 14 amino acids. CDR3 in DNA: TGTGCCAGCAGCGCGGTGGACAGGCCTCGGGCCCAGTACTTC. The encoded protein is CASSAVDRPRAQYF. Variable domain in full (rest from reference TRBV7-2 and TRBJ2-5): GAGVSQSPSNKVTEKGKDVELRCDPISGHTALYWYRQSLGQGLEFLIYFQGNSAPDKSGLPSDRFSAERTGGSVSTLTIQRTQQEDSAVYLCASSAVDRPRAQYFGPGTRLLVL.

The chain is built from TRBV20-1 and TRBJ2-4; 7 bases align to TRBD2. Per the germline V gene, CDR1 is DFQATT and CDR2 is SNEGSKA (reference sequence). V shed 5 bases and J 12 bases; nucleotides not matched to a gene: 7. This CDR3 spans 11 amino acids. The CDR3 bases are TGCAGTGCTGGACCCCGGGAGGATCAGTACTTC. Translating gives CSAGPREDQYF.

There are a few counts of this clone. One junction end does not reproduce the germline sequence, and a read error may be involved. This chain links TRBV7-9 with TRBJ1-4; D not resolved. The CDR3 has 11 amino acids. Germline V gene data show CDR1 as SEHNR and CDR2 as FQNEAQ (reference sequence). Here the CDR3 DNA reads TGTGCCAGCAGCTTAGGCACTAAGATCAGTTTT. Amino acid sequence: CASSLGTKISF.

In its sample, this clone was seen a few times. The rearrangement joins TRBV12-5 to TRBJ2-7; D is perhaps TRBD1 (7 bases). The V end was cut by 0 bases, the J end by 0 bases, with 21 bases between. CDR1 LGHNT and CDR2 FRNRAP come from the germline V gene. The CDR3 consists of 19 residues. CDR3 in DNA: TGTGCTAGTGGTTTGGTTGACAGGGCCTTGTTCGGGAGCTCCTACGAGCAGTACTTC. This codes for CASGLVDRALFGSSYEQYF.

The rearrangement joins TRBV5-1 to TRBJ2-5; 10 bases are a match to TRBD1. The CDR3 extends over 13 amino acids. V trimming: 9 bases; J trimming: 2 bases; junction bases outside the gene matches: 4. Per germline, CDR1 SGHRS and CDR2 YFSETQ. The CDR3 DNA reads as TGCGCCACGGGGGACAGGGGTCAAGAGACCCAGTACTTC. Its protein is CATGDRGQETQYF.